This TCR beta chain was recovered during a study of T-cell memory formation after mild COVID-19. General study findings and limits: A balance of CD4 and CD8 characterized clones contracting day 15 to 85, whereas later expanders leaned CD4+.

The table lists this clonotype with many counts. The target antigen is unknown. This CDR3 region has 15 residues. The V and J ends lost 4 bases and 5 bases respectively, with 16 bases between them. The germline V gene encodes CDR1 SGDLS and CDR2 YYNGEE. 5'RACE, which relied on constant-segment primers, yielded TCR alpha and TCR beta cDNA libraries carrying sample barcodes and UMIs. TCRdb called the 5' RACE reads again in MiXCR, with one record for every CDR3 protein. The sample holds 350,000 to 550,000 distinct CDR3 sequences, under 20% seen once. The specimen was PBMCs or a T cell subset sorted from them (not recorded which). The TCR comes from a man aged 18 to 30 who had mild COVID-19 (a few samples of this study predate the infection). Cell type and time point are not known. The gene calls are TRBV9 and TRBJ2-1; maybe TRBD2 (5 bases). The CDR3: CASSPTGITDNEQFF. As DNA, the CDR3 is TGTGCCAGCAGCCCCACCGGGATCACAGACAATGAGCAGTTCTTC.